This TCR beta chain appears in the sequencing data of a study of cytomegalovirus exposure and HLA in healthy donors. Both 60 Vbeta primers and 13 Jbeta primers went into the PCR. The assay was immunoSEQ multiplex PCR, and TCRdb's table has in-frame clones only and misses some. Of approximately 220,000 clones in the sample, over 70% were seen once. All donors participated as healthy donors of bone marrow. The CDR3 has 15 residues. The ends lost 6 bases at V and 2 bases at J; junction bases unmatched: 7. The V gene's germline CDR1 is LGHNT and CDR2 FRNRAP. The receptor comes from a boy aged 2 to 9 in good health and CMV-seronegative. The chain links TRBV12-5 to TRBJ2-5; 9 nucleotides match TRBD2. The sample consisted of PBMCs. CDR3 nucleotides: TGTGCTAGTGGGCCTAGCGGGGCCCTTCAAGAGACCCAGTACTTC. This gives the protein CASGPSGALQETQYF.